These 13 T cell receptor beta chains came from one sample sequenced in a study of T cell responses to AZD1222 COVID-19 vaccine (dated by TCRdb to about 2021). The receptor library was made with the immunoSEQ multiplex PCR assay. TCRdb limited this immuneACCESS table to in-frame rearrangements with V and J called. A share of clones is missing; checked studies link under half to unresolved V genes, and the rest is unexplained. This sample gives roughly 91,000 clones in total; about 88% of them show up just once. 2.5% to 3.5% of the sample goes to the ten largest clones. The meaning of the sample's time point label: baseline before first vaccination. Material: peripheral blood, obtained on day 0 of AZD1222 vaccination. These receptors originate from an adult in good health.

This chain uses TRBV7-9 with TRBJ2-1; D is unresolved. This CDR3 contains 15 residues. Germline V CDR1 and CDR2: SEHNR, FQNEAQ (reference sequence). V gave up 1 base and J gave up 3 bases, with 10 bases separating them. The CDR3 protein is CASSLGRTNYNEQFF. The CDR3 coding sequence is TGTGCCAGCAGCTTAGGTAGGACCAACTACAATGAGCAGTTCTTC.

The chain is built from TRBV2 and TRBJ2-1; 8 bases map to TRBD2. The trim removed 5 bases at V and 8 bases at J, leaving 5 bases unmatched. The CDR3 is 13 amino acids. CDR1 is SNHLY and CDR2 is FYNNEI in the germline V gene. In DNA, the CDR3 is TGTGCCAGCAGTAGCGGGAGTATAGATGAGCAGTTCTTC. Translating gives CASSSGSIDEQFF.

This clone was counted between two and nine times. The chain carries TRBV3-1 (or the pseudogene TRBV3-2) and TRBJ1-1, with D possibly being TRBD1 (6 bases). The CDR3 contains 19 residues. V lost 4 bases, J lost 3 bases, and 27 bases lay in between. Germline CDR1 LGHDT, CDR2 YNNKEL (reference sequence). CDR3 in DNA: TGTGCCAGCAGCCGGAGTGTTGGACAGCCTCTACGGCGGGACACTGAAGCTTTCTTT. Translating gives CASSRSVGQPLRRDTEAFF.

CDR3 protein: CASSYQTEAFF. The CDR3 nucleotides read TGTGCCAGCAGTTACCAGACTGAAGCTTTCTTT. This chain connects TRBV6-2 or TRBV6-3 to TRBJ1-1; D is unclear. V gave up 2 bases and J gave up 5 bases, with 3 bases separating them. Germline V gene sequence: CDR1 MNHEY, CDR2 SVGEGT. The CDR3 covers 11 residues.

About this clone: Other DNA sequences in the same sample also yield this CDR3. The chain recombines TRBV28 with TRBJ1-1; D not certain. From germline, CDR1 is MDHEN and CDR2 SYDVKM. The ends were cut back, 8 bases at V and 0 bases at J, with 7 bases in the middle. There are 12 residues in the CDR3. Here the CDR3 reads CASQILNTEAFF. The CDR3 nucleotides are TGTGCCAGCCAGATACTGAACACTGAAGCTTTCTTT.

V usage is TRBV19 and J usage is TRBJ1-5; D ambiguous. The ends were cut back, 3 bases at V and 4 bases at J, with 7 bases in the middle. There are 13 residues in the CDR3. From germline, CDR1 is LNHDA and CDR2 SQIVND (reference sequence). CDR3 sequence (DNA): TGTGCCAGTAGTATTGTCAGGAATCAGCCCCAGCATTTT. Its protein is CASSIVRNQPQHF.

This sequence joins TRBV11-2 and TRBJ1-5; the D is unclear. V was shortened by 5 bases and J by 6 bases, with 23 bases between the two germline ends. Germline loops: CDR1 SGHAT, CDR2 FQNNGV. The CDR3 runs to 17 residues. The CDR3 spells CASSPGGSRVEIQPQHF. CDR3 bases: TGTGCCAGCAGCCCCGGCGGTTCTAGGGTGGAAATTCAGCCCCAGCATTTT.

In regard to this clone: Different DNA sequences within this sample yield the same CDR3. This sequence joins TRBV5-1 and TRBJ2-5; weak D call: TRBD1 (5 bases). V lost 2 bases to trimming and J lost 3 bases, with 5 bases between them. Per the germline V gene, CDR1 is SGHRS and CDR2 is YFSETQ. The CDR3 totals 12 residues. The CDR3 region has the DNA TGCGCCAGCAGCTTAGGGGAAGAGACCCAGTACTTC. Translated, it gives CASSLGEETQYF. The full variable domain, completed using reference TRBV5-1 and TRBJ2-5, is KAGVTQTPRYLIKTRGQQVTLSCSPISGHRSVSWYQQTPGQGLQFLFEYFSETQRNKGNFPGRFSGRQFSNSRSEMNVSTLELGDSALYLCASSLGEETQYFGPGTRLLVL.

The chain carries TRBV5-1 and TRBJ2-1; 10 bases line up with TRBD2. V gave up 0 bases and J gave up 5 bases; unmatched junction bases: 11. The CDR3 consists of 18 residues. CDR1 SGHRS and CDR2 YFSETQ come from the germline V gene. The CDR3 region is CASSLVSTSGAPDNEQFF. The CDR3 DNA is TGCGCCAGCAGCTTGGTATCCACTAGCGGGGCGCCAGACAATGAGCAGTTCTTC.

The rearrangement links TRBV6-5 to TRBJ2-5; 7 bases line up with TRBD2. With V trimmed by 7 bases and J by 4 bases, 9 bases remained unmatched. Germline values: CDR1 MNHEY, CDR2 SVGAGI. This CDR3 has 14 residues. CDR3 DNA sequence: TGTGCCAGCATCTTCAGCGGGGTTGGAGAGACCCAGTACTTC. Translation: CASIFSGVGETQYF.

The table lists this clone with a count of one. The chain uses TRBV11-2 and TRBJ1-2, with D uncertain. The germline V and J ends were trimmed by 4 bases and 3 bases, with 9 bases remaining between them. Germline CDR1 reads SGHAT; CDR2 reads FQNNGV. The CDR3 is 13 residues long. The CDR3 here is CASSSLGDYGYTF. In DNA, the CDR3 is TGTGCCAGCAGCTCGCTCGGGGACTATGGCTACACCTTC.

The V and J genes are TRBV7-9 and TRBJ2-1; 9 bases line up with TRBD2. After removal of 5 bases from V and 6 bases from J, the junction contained 5 bases not matched to a gene. CDR1 and CDR2 (germline): SEHNR, FQNEAQ (reference sequence). This CDR3 is 14 amino acids long. This chain's CDR3 is CASSEGLAGNEQFF. The CDR3 coding sequence is TGTGCCAGCAGCGAGGGACTAGCAGGCAATGAGCAGTTCTTC.

This chain uses TRBV5-4 with TRBJ2-5, with D perhaps being TRBD1 or TRBD2 (5 bases each). The V gene lost 6 bases and the J gene lost 5 bases, with 14 bases spanning the gap. Per the germline V gene, CDR1 is SGHNT and CDR2 is YYREEE (reference sequence). This CDR3 is 13 amino acids long. CDR3 DNA sequence: TGTGCCAGCACCACGGTTGGGGACGAGACCCAGTACTTC. This translates into CASTTVGDETQYF. Supplemented by reference TRBV5-4 and TRBJ2-5, the full variable domain reads ETGVTQSPTHLIKTRGQQVTLRCSSQSGHNTVSWYQQALGQGPQFIFQYYREEENGRGNFPPRFSGLQFPNYSSELNVNALELDDSALYLCASTTVGDETQYFGPGTRLLVL.